This TCR beta chain appears in the sequencing data of a study of T-cell memory formation after mild COVID-19. TCRdb re-derived calls from the 5' RACE reads in MiXCR, one entry per CDR3 protein. The profile shows 250,000 to 350,000 distinct CDR3 sequences, around 15% of them singletons. Germline CDR1 MNHEY, CDR2 SVGEGT. CDR3 size: 13 residues. Trimming took 9 bases from V and 4 from J; bases not matched to a gene: 7. This clonotype originated in a man between 18 and 35 years old who had mild COVID-19 (a few samples of this study predate the infection). Cell type and time point are not known. Input material: PBMCs or a T cell subset sorted from them (not recorded which). The chain uses TRBV6-2 or TRBV6-3 and TRBJ2-7; 9 bases agree with TRBD1. CDR3 sequence: CASTGTGYYEQYF. In DNA, the CDR3 is TGTGCCAGTACCGGGACAGGGTATTACGAGCAGTACTTC.